One sample yielded the 16 T cell receptor beta chains listed below, sequenced in a study of blood T cell repertoires in COVID-19. Generated by immunoSEQ multiplex PCR, the TCRdb table keeps only in-frame clones and is missing some. The repertoire consists of 250,000 to 350,000 clones, with 80% to 85% occurring once and the leading ten covering approximately 14%. Sequencing was carried out using peripheral blood. These receptors were taken from a person between 65 and 79 years old with COVID-19, enrolled during active disease.

This clone was seen once. V is TRBV30 and J is TRBJ2-7; 12 bases are a match to TRBD2. The germline CDR1 and CDR2 sequences are GTSNPN and SVGIG (reference sequence). Trimming cost V 2 bases and J 4 bases; bases outside gene matches: 6. This CDR3 is 15 amino acids long. CDR3 sequence reads: CAWSRGTSGLYEQYF. As DNA, the CDR3 is TGTGCCTGGAGTCGAGGGACTAGCGGGCTATACGAGCAGTACTTC.

This clone was detected only once. The chain joins TRBV28 to TRBJ1-3; 7 bases are shared with TRBD1. Germline V lookup: CDR1 MDHEN, CDR2 SYDVKM. The V and J ends lost 5 bases and 2 bases, in that order; junction bases with no gene match: 3. The CDR3 consists of 14 residues. Here the CDR3 reads CASSPTGTGNTIYF. Written as DNA, the CDR3 is TGTGCCAGCAGTCCGACAGGGACTGGAAACACCATATATTTT.

J is TRBJ2-7 and V is TRBV2, with 7 bases aligning to TRBD2. Trimming at V came to 4 bases and at J to 3 bases, leaving 0 bases not matched to a gene. Germline lookup yields CDR1 SNHLY and CDR2 FYNNEI. The CDR3 has 12 amino acids. This CDR3 is CASSGTSYEQYF. The DNA for the CDR3 is TGTGCCAGCAGTGGGACTAGCTACGAGCAGTACTTC. The full variable domain, in which reference TRBV2 and TRBJ2-7 provide the parts outside the CDR3, is EPEVTQTPSHQVTQMGQEVILRCVPISNHLYFYWYRQILGQKVEFLVSFYNNEISEKSEIFDDQFSVERPDGSNFTLKIRSTKLEDSAMYFCASSGTSYEQYFGPGTRLTVT.

J is TRBJ2-3 and V is TRBV14, with 7 positions matching TRBD2. Unmatched junction bases numbered 4, after V lost 2 bases and J lost 2 bases. The CDR3 is 15 amino acids. Per the germline V gene, CDR1 is SGHDN and CDR2 is FVKESK. CDR3 region: CASSQLAVLTDTQYF. CDR3 DNA: TGTGCCAGCAGCCAACTAGCGGTCCTCACAGATACGCAGTATTTT.

The chain is built from TRBV5-1 and TRBJ2-1; TRBD1 matches 9 bases. Germline assignment: CDR1 SGHRS and CDR2 YFSETQ. This CDR3 region has 13 residues. V shed 4 bases and J 7 bases; nucleotides not matched to a gene: 3. The CDR3, as DNA: TGCGCCAGCAGCCCCGGACAGGGGAATGAGCAGTTCTTC. Protein: CASSPGQGNEQFF.

This clone came up once. J is TRBJ1-3 and V is TRBV2; possible D gene TRBD1, 5 bases. V lost 7 bases to trimming and J lost 3 bases, with 13 bases between them. Germline-derived CDR1 and CDR2 are SNHLY and FYNNEI. The CDR3 has 14 amino acids. The CDR3 loop reads CASMQGSIGNTIYF. CDR3 nucleotides: TGTGCCAGCATGCAGGGAAGTATTGGAAACACCATATATTTT.

V gene TRBV2 combines with J gene TRBJ1-6; D unclear. Per the germline V gene, CDR1 is SNHLY and CDR2 is FYNNEI. Trimming pared 7 bases from V and 1 base from J, leaving 14 bases between. The CDR3 sequence is 16 residues long. CDR3 protein: CASKVERASYNSPLHF. DNA of the CDR3: TGTGCCAGCAAAGTGGAAAGAGCGTCCTATAATTCACCCCTCCACTTT. The complete variable domain, with remaining parts taken from reference TRBV2 and TRBJ1-6, reads EPEVTQTPSHQVTQMGQEVILRCVPISNHLYFYWYRQILGQKVEFLVSFYNNEISEKSEIFDDQFSVERPDGSNFTLKIRSTKLEDSAMYFCASKVERASYNSPLHFGNGTRLTVT.

The chain carries TRBV6-2 or TRBV6-3 and TRBJ1-5; possible D gene TRBD1, 6 bases. Germline CDR1 reads MNHEY; CDR2 reads SVGEGT. The V and J ends lost 0 bases and 5 bases respectively, with 11 bases between them. The CDR3 extends over 15 amino acids. The CDR3, as DNA: TGTGCCAGCAGTTACTCGACAGGTCGGGATCAGCCCCAGCATTTT. Its protein product is CASSYSTGRDQPQHF.

The chain combines TRBV6-2 or TRBV6-3 with TRBJ1-1, with D hard to call. This CDR3 is 13 amino acids long. CDR1 is MNHEY, CDR2 SVGEGT, per germline. Trimming cost V 7 bases and J 2 bases, with 11 bases left between them. DNA of the CDR3: TGTGCCAGCATCCCTGCGAGTAACACTGAAGCTTTCTTT. This gives the protein CASIPASNTEAFF.

The chain carries TRBV5-6 and TRBJ2-6, with 11 positions matching TRBD1. V trimming: 4 bases; J trimming: 0 bases; junction bases outside the gene matches: 9. The CDR3 is 19 residues long. Germline CDR1 and CDR2: SGHDT and YYEEEE. The DNA of the CDR3 is TGTGCCAGCAGCGCTGACCGGGACAGGGGGAGCTCTGGGGCCAACGTCCTGACTTTC. It encodes CASSADRDRGSSGANVLTF.

This chain uses TRBV6-1 with TRBJ2-5; 11 nucleotides match TRBD2. The CDR3 has 16 amino acids. The germline V gene has CDR1 MNHNS and CDR2 SASEGT. With 2 bases clipped from V and 4 bases from J, the junction kept 6 bases outside the gene matches. CDR3 protein: CASSEHSGRALETQYF. The CDR3 bases are TGTGCCAGCAGTGAACATAGCGGGAGGGCCCTAGAGACCCAGTACTTC.

Only a few counts were recorded for this clone. The rearrangement uses TRBV5-1 and TRBJ2-2, with D tentatively TRBD2 (6 bases). The CDR3 totals 15 residues. Germline V gene sequence: CDR1 SGHRS, CDR2 YFSETQ. Trimming pared 5 bases from V and 2 bases from J, leaving 13 bases between. The CDR3 region has the DNA TGCGCCAGCAGGGGCGGGATCATCAACACCGGGGAGCTGTTTTTT. It codes for CASRGGIINTGELFF.

The V and J genes are TRBV6-6 and TRBJ1-1; D gene ambiguous. In germline, CDR1 is MNHNY, CDR2 SVGAGI (reference sequence). Trimming removed 7 bases at V and 8 bases at J, with 20 bases between. This CDR3 contains 14 residues. CDR3 coding DNA: TGTGCCAGCACGAGAGTCGAAGAATCTCTGGAAGCTTTCTTT. Its translation: CASTRVEESLEAFF.

The V call is TRBV7-4, the J call TRBJ2-1, with D possibly matching TRBD1 (5 bases). Trimming pared 4 bases from V and 0 bases from J, leaving 16 bases between. CDR3 length equals 17 residues. Per germline, CDR1 SGHVT and CDR2 SQSDAQ. CDR3 DNA sequence: TGTGCCAGCAGCTCAGAGTGGGGTCAGGGCTCCTACAATGAGCAGTTCTTC. Translating gives CASSSEWGQGSYNEQFF.

V and J are TRBV7-9 and TRBJ1-5, with D maybe TRBD1 (5 bases). The CDR3 sequence is 15 residues long. Trimming pared 2 bases from V and 3 bases from J, leaving 11 bases between. Germline CDR1 and CDR2: SEHNR and FQNEAQ (reference sequence). CDR3 protein: CASSLSRQTNQPQHF. CDR3 DNA sequence: TGTGCCAGCAGCTTAAGTCGACAGACCAATCAGCCCCAGCATTTT.

This clone was detected only a few times. The V call is TRBV7-6, the J call TRBJ1-6, with D possibly being TRBD1 (6 bases). V lost 0 bases to trimming and J lost 8 bases, with 11 bases between them. This CDR3 has 15 residues. From germline, CDR1 is SGHVS and CDR2 FNYEAQ. The CDR3 here is CASSLATGRDSPLHF. The CDR3 DNA sequence: TGTGCCAGCAGCTTAGCCACAGGGAGGGATTCACCCCTCCACTTT.